This passage covers 26 T cell receptor beta chains from one sample sequenced in a study of STAT5B mutations in CD4+ large granular lymphocyte leukemia. The repertoire was sequenced with immunoSEQ multiplex PCR; TCRdb's copy has only in-frame clones and lacks some. The profile shows about 48,000 clones, about 70% of them singletons. Specimen: CD4+ T cells from blood buffy coats. The source is a human donor in good health.

This sequence joins TRBV2 and TRBJ1-5, with D tentatively TRBD1 (5 bases). This CDR3 region has 13 residues. Germline values: CDR1 SNHLY, CDR2 FYNNEI. The V and J ends lost 7 bases and 2 bases respectively, with 9 bases between them. CDR3 in amino acids: CASMGQGNQPQHF. CDR3 sequence (DNA): TGTGCCAGCATGGGGCAGGGCAATCAGCCCCAGCATTTT. The full variable domain, completed using reference TRBV2 and TRBJ1-5, is EPEVTQTPSHQVTQMGQEVILRCVPISNHLYFYWYRQILGQKVEFLVSFYNNEISEKSEIFDDQFSVERPDGSNFTLKIRSTKLEDSAMYFCASMGQGNQPQHFGDGTRLSIL.

The V call is TRBV11-2, the J call TRBJ2-3; 8 bases agree with TRBD1. Trimming cost V 8 bases and J 4 bases; bases outside gene matches: 17. The CDR3 has 17 amino acids. Germline V lookup: CDR1 SGHAT, CDR2 FQNNGV. In DNA form, the CDR3 reads TGTGCCAGCCGATTACGGACAGGGATTATAGTAGCAGATACGCAGTATTTT. Residues: CASRLRTGIIVADTQYF. Together with reference TRBV11-2 and TRBJ2-3, the CDR3 gives the full variable domain: EAGVAQSPRYKIIEKRQSVAFWCNPISGHATLYWYQQILGQGPKLLIQFQNNGVVDDSQLPKDRFSAERLKGVDSTLKIQPAKLEDSAVYLCASRLRTGIIVADTQYFGPGTRLTVL.

The rearrangement uses TRBV27 and TRBJ2-3, with 12 nucleotides matching TRBD2. Looked up from germline, CDR1 is MNHEY and CDR2 is SMNVEV (reference sequence). The CDR3 loop spans 17 amino acids. J lost 1 base, V lost 2 bases, and 4 bases had no gene match. CDR3 amino acids: CASSLRRLAGGTDTQYF. In DNA, the CDR3 is TGTGCCAGCAGTTTACGGAGACTAGCGGGGGGCACAGATACGCAGTATTTT.

CDR3 nucleotide sequence: TGTGCCAGCAGCCAAGCCAGGAGGCATGAGCAGTTCTTC. Translation: CASSQARRHEQFF. This chain joins TRBV14 and TRBJ2-1, with a possible D match to TRBD2 (5 bases). Germline-derived CDR1 and CDR2 are SGHDN and FVKESK. Trimming shortened V by 1 base and J by 8 bases, and 9 bases separated the two germline ends. The CDR3 has 13 residues.

The CDR3 is CATSRQIQGNEQYF. CDR3 coding DNA: TGTGCCACCAGCAGACAGATACAGGGCAACGAGCAGTACTTC. This chain joins TRBV15 and TRBJ2-7; TRBD1 is a possible D gene (6 bases). The V gene's germline CDR1 is LNHNV and CDR2 YYDKDF (reference sequence). Trimming took 2 bases from V and 5 from J, leaving 13 bases between them. This CDR3 spans 14 amino acids.

V gene TRBV6-1 combines with J gene TRBJ1-6; 8 bases match TRBD1. The CDR3 sequence is 13 residues long. Germline loops: CDR1 MNHNS, CDR2 SASEGT. With 6 bases clipped from V and 9 bases from J, the junction kept 4 bases outside the gene matches. The CDR3 loop is CASRTQGGSPLHF. In nucleotides, the CDR3 is TGTGCCAGCAGGACACAGGGGGGTTCACCCCTCCACTTT.

This clone was seen just once. The V and J genes are TRBV13 and TRBJ2-1; D is perhaps TRBD2 (6 bases). V was clipped by 5 bases and J by 9 bases, with 11 bases between them. Germline values: CDR1 PRHDT, CDR2 FYEKMQ (reference sequence). The CDR3 loop spans 12 amino acids. CDR3 in amino acids: CASSPTGVEQFF. The CDR3, as DNA: TGTGCCAGCAGCCCTACGGGGGTTGAGCAGTTCTTC.

The V gene is TRBV25-1, the J gene TRBJ2-6, with 7 bases aligning to TRBD1. This CDR3 comprises 15 residues. Germline-derived CDR1 and CDR2 are MGHDK and SYGVNS. The J segment lost 1 base and the V segment lost 5 bases, leaving 2 bases of the junction unmatched. The DNA of the CDR3 is TGTGCCAGCAGTAAACAGGGGTCTGGGGCCAACGTCCTGACTTTC. Translated: CASSKQGSGANVLTF.

CDR3 DNA sequence: TGTGCCAGCAGCCCAGGGGGGGACACTGAAGCTTTCTTT. Translated: CASSPGGDTEAFF. The J gene is TRBJ1-1, the V gene TRBV28; 7 nucleotides align to TRBD1. The CDR3 spans 13 residues. Germline CDR1 and CDR2: MDHEN and SYDVKM. J lost 3 bases, V lost 6 bases, and 4 bases had no gene match.

This sequence joins TRBV5-4 and TRBJ1-3, with D possibly matching TRBD1 (5 bases). The CDR3 sequence is 16 residues long. Germline V lookup: CDR1 SGHNT, CDR2 YYREEE (reference sequence). Trimming left V 4 bases short and J 3 bases short, with 17 bases between. Here the CDR3 DNA reads TGTGCCAGCAGCCTCAAGGAAGGGGCGCGTGGAAACACCATATATTTT. Encoded protein: CASSLKEGARGNTIYF.

This clone was detected once. The J gene is TRBJ1-2, the V gene TRBV7-8, with a possible D match to TRBD1 (6 bases). The CDR3 runs to 13 residues. The germline V and J ends were trimmed by 2 bases and 4 bases, with 8 bases remaining between them. The V gene's germline CDR1 is SGHVS and CDR2 FQNEAQ. CDR3 coding DNA: TGTGCCAGCAGCTTATCGGGGGCCTATGGCTACACCTTC. Its translation is CASSLSGAYGYTF. Complete variable domain (other parts from reference TRBV7-8 and TRBJ1-2): GAGVSQSPRYKVAKRGQDVALRCDPISGHVSLFWYQQALGQGPEFLTYFQNEAQLDKSGLPSDRFFAERPEGSVSTLKIQRTQQEDSAVYLCASSLSGAYGYTFGSGTRLTVV.

V gene TRBV6-6 combines with J gene TRBJ1-2, with a tentative D call TRBD1 (5 bases). The germline V gene encodes CDR1 MNHNY and CDR2 SVGAGI (reference sequence). The V gene lost 7 bases and the J gene lost 8 bases, with 17 bases spanning the gap. The CDR3 is 13 residues long. The CDR3 region is CASTPDNVGGYTF. CDR3 coding DNA: TGTGCCAGCACCCCGGACAACGTGGGAGGCTACACCTTC.

The chain has TRBV30 and TRBJ2-1; a weak D match, TRBD1 (8 bases). Germline CDR1 reads GTSNPN; CDR2 reads SVGIG (reference sequence). The ends were cut back, 7 bases at V and 6 bases at J, with 28 bases in the middle. The CDR3 covers 17 residues. CDR3 DNA sequence: TGTGCCTCCCACCGGACAGGGCAGCGGGGAAAGGCCAATGAGCAGTTCTTC. This translates into CASHRTGQRGKANEQFF.

V is TRBV11-2 and J is TRBJ1-1; no firm D call. V shed 5 bases and J shed 2 bases, with 12 bases lying between them. The CDR3 has 14 residues. Germline-derived CDR1 and CDR2 are SGHAT and FQNNGV. The CDR3 sequence: CASSPVGKNTEAFF. CDR3 in DNA: TGTGCCAGCAGCCCGGTCGGCAAAAACACTGAAGCTTTCTTT.

V is TRBV28 and J is TRBJ2-5, with D hard to call. The CDR3 has 13 amino acids. V lost 10 bases and J 1 base, leaving 13 bases between the germline ends. Germline V lookup: CDR1 MDHEN, CDR2 SYDVKM. The CDR3 here is CATKRSFQETQYF. Written as DNA, the CDR3 is TGTGCCACCAAGAGAAGTTTCCAAGAGACCCAGTACTTC. Based on the CDR3 plus reference TRBV28 and TRBJ2-5, the full variable domain is DVKVTQSSRYLVKRTGEKVFLECVQDMDHENMFWYRQDPGLGLRLIYFSYDVKMKEKGDIPEGYSVSREKKERFSLILESASTNQTSMYLCATKRSFQETQYFGPGTRLLVL.

The V call is TRBV30, the J call TRBJ2-2, with D perhaps being TRBD1 or TRBD2 (5 bases each). The V end lost 1 base, the J end lost 0 bases, and 6 bases lay between the germline ends. The CDR3 runs 14 residues. The germline gives CDR1 GTSNPN, CDR2 SVGIG (reference sequence). CDR3 region: CAWSGGTNTGELFF. The CDR3 DNA reads TGTGCCTGGAGTGGGGGGACGAACACCGGGGAGCTGTTTTTT.

The V and J genes are TRBV6-6 and TRBJ1-5; D call uncertain. Per the germline V gene, CDR1 is MNHNY and CDR2 is SVGAGI (reference sequence). The CDR3 totals 14 residues. Trimming pared 4 bases from V and 0 bases from J, leaving 7 bases between. The CDR3 DNA sequence: TGTGCCAGCAGTTCTCCGGGTAGCAATCAGCCCCAGCATTTT. Translated: CASSSPGSNQPQHF.

The rearrangement uses TRBV29-1 and TRBJ2-3; D is tentatively TRBD1 or TRBD2 (5 bases each). Trimming shortened V by 5 bases and J by 1 base, and 10 bases separated the two germline ends. The CDR3 contains 13 residues. The germline V gene has CDR1 SQVTM and CDR2 ANQGSEA. CDR3 residues: CSVRGSGTDTQYF. The DNA of the CDR3 is TGCAGCGTTAGGGGTAGCGGCACAGATACGCAGTATTTT.

V is TRBV19 and J is TRBJ2-2, with D perhaps matching TRBD1 (6 bases). In germline, CDR1 is LNHDA, CDR2 SQIVND (reference sequence). V lost 1 base and J lost 0, with 12 bases in between. CDR3 length: 17 amino acids. In DNA form, the CDR3 reads TGTGCCAGTAGTATAGGGGGTCGGACAGCGAACACCGGGGAGCTGTTTTTT. Translation: CASSIGGRTANTGELFF.

V is TRBV19 and J is TRBJ2-3; TRBD1 matches at 8 bases. Per the germline V gene, CDR1 is LNHDA and CDR2 is SQIVND (reference sequence). V gave up 10 bases and J gave up 1 base; unmatched junction bases: 7. The CDR3 runs to 14 residues. In nucleotides, the CDR3 is TGTGCCACTCGACAGGGGTTGGGCACAGATACGCAGTATTTT. Its protein product is CATRQGLGTDTQYF.

The rearrangement uses TRBV27 and TRBJ1-5; maybe TRBD1 (6 bases). Germline V CDR1 and CDR2: MNHEY, SMNVEV (reference sequence). V lost 6 bases and J 3 bases, leaving 12 bases between the germline ends. This CDR3 contains 14 residues. CDR3 sequence: CASRKQGPNQPQHF. The CDR3 nucleotides read TGTGCCAGCAGAAAACAGGGCCCCAATCAGCCCCAGCATTTT.

This clone was recorded once. The rearrangement links TRBV5-6 to TRBJ2-3; perhaps TRBD2 as D (5 bases). The CDR3 totals 17 residues. Trimming stripped 0 bases from V and 0 bases from J, with 14 bases between. Germline CDR1 reads SGHDT; CDR2 reads YYEEEE. CDR3 amino acids: CASSLAAAVPSTDTQYF. CDR3 nucleotides: TGTGCCAGCAGCTTGGCCGCAGCGGTCCCTAGCACAGATACGCAGTATTTT.

CDR3 sequence: CASSVYRNTGELFF. CDR3 coding DNA: TGTGCCAGCAGTGTTTACAGAAACACCGGGGAGCTGTTTTTT. The chain joins TRBV2 to TRBJ2-2; D is uncertain. Trimming shortened V by 4 bases and J by 2 bases, and 8 bases separated the two germline ends. Germline V gives CDR1 SNHLY, CDR2 FYNNEI. The length of the CDR3 is 14 residues. The whole variable domain, filled in from reference TRBV2 and TRBJ2-2, reads EPEVTQTPSHQVTQMGQEVILRCVPISNHLYFYWYRQILGQKVEFLVSFYNNEISEKSEIFDDQFSVERPDGSNFTLKIRSTKLEDSAMYFCASSVYRNTGELFFGEGSRLTVL.

V usage is TRBV13 and J usage is TRBJ2-1; the D is unclear. Germline V gene lookup returns CDR1 PRHDT and CDR2 FYEKMQ (reference sequence). There are 15 residues in the CDR3. V dropped 1 base and J dropped 7 bases, with 14 bases sitting between them. The CDR3 sequence is CASSLALSPLNEQFF. CDR3 DNA: TGTGCCAGCAGCTTAGCCTTATCTCCCCTAAATGAGCAGTTCTTC. The full variable domain, with the rest looked up from reference TRBV13 and TRBJ2-1, is AAGVIQSPRHLIKEKRETATLKCYPIPRHDTVYWYQQGPGQDPQFLISFYEKMQSDKGSIPDRFSAQQFSDYHSELNMSSLELGDSALYFCASSLALSPLNEQFFGPGTRLTVL.

The rearrangement uses TRBV5-1 and TRBJ1-1, with 7 bases identical to TRBD1. V was clipped by 7 bases and J by 7 bases; unmatched bases: 13. The CDR3 length is 14 residues. CDR1 and CDR2 from the germline V gene are SGHRS and YFSETQ. This chain's CDR3 is CASSTGTEIHEAFF. CDR3 DNA sequence: TGCGCCAGCTCCACCGGGACAGAGATACATGAAGCTTTCTTT.

The gene calls are TRBV2 and TRBJ2-1, with D perhaps matching TRBD1 (6 bases). Germline loops: CDR1 SNHLY, CDR2 FYNNEI. There are 14 residues in the CDR3. Trimming took off 5 bases at V and 4 bases at J, with 12 bases between the two ends. CDR3 sequence reads: CASSRTALYNEQFF. The DNA of the CDR3 is TGTGCCAGCAGTAGGACAGCGTTATACAATGAGCAGTTCTTC. Filled out from reference TRBV2 and TRBJ2-1, the complete variable domain reads EPEVTQTPSHQVTQMGQEVILRCVPISNHLYFYWYRQILGQKVEFLVSFYNNEISEKSEIFDDQFSVERPDGSNFTLKIRSTKLEDSAMYFCASSRTALYNEQFFGPGTRLTVL.